These T cell receptor beta chains were read from a single sample in a study of shared T cell receptors in the human thymus. This table comes from immunoSEQ multiplex PCR, and its TCRdb copy is limited to in-frame clones, with some not included. The sample holds 700,000 to 750,000 clones, approximately 85% seen once. This same sample was also part of a study on human thymus T cells.

Sequencing was done on a sample of thymocytes. Receptors originate from a girl less than two years old with a congenital heart defect. Each CDR3 is given with its conserved first and last residue. The D gene is left open where the match is weak. Rows give clone size only sometimes, using once, few, many, or a class for an expanded clone.

abundance	v_gene	d_gene	j_gene	CDR3aa	CDR3nt
NA	TRBV27	NA	TRBJ2-7	CASSPELDNTYEQYF	TGTGCCAGCAGTCCCGAGCTGGACAACACCTACGAGCAGTACTTC
NA	TRBV6-5	NA	TRBJ1-4	CASRQMTQGPKLFF	TGTGCCAGCAGACAAATGACACAGGGTCCAAAACTGTTTTTT
NA	TRBV6-6	TRBD1	TRBJ1-3	CASIGQGVRNTIYF	TGTGCCAGCATCGGACAGGGGGTCCGAAACACCATATATTTT
NA	TRBV29-1	NA	TRBJ1-1	CSVSSQPRRTTNTEAFF	TGCAGCGTCTCATCCCAACCGAGGCGGACAACGAACACTGAAGCTTTCTTT
NA	TRBV9	NA	TRBJ2-2	CASTAGVWGITGELFF	TGTGCCAGCACCGCCGGGGTTTGGGGAATCACCGGGGAGCTGTTTTTT
NA	TRBV27	NA	TRBJ1-2	CASQGLGYGYTF	TGTGCCAGCCAGGGACTGGGCTATGGCTACACCTTC
once	TRBV18	NA	TRBJ2-7	CASSPPDSVYEQYF	TGTGCCAGCTCACCACCGGACAGCGTCTACGAGCAGTACTTC
NA	TRBV9	NA	TRBJ2-7	CASSVGTGNEQYF	TGTGCCAGCAGCGTAGGAACAGGGAACGAGCAGTACTTC
NA	TRBV15	NA	TRBJ2-1	CATSRTRKYNEQFF	TGTGCCACCAGCAGAACGAGAAAATACAATGAGCAGTTCTTC
NA	TRBV27	NA	TRBJ1-6	CASSLPPRPPGHPVTLHF	TGTGCCAGCAGTTTACCCCCTCGCCCCCCAGGGCACCCTGTCACCCTCCACTTT
NA	TRBV5-1	TRBD1	TRBJ1-5	CASSFRDRVYQPQHF	TGCGCCAGCAGCTTCCGGGACAGGGTATATCAGCCCCAGCATTTT
NA	TRBV7-6	TRBD2	TRBJ2-5	CASSYTDGGGYQETQYF	TGTGCCAGCAGCTATACTGACGGCGGGGGTTACCAAGAGACCCAGTACTTC
NA	TRBV19	TRBD1	TRBJ1-2	CASSMGQGDGYTF	TGTGCCAGTAGTATGGGACAGGGCGATGGCTACACCTTC
NA	TRBV13	TRBD1	TRBJ1-2	CASSLFGGQVNYGYTF	TGTGCCAGCAGCTTATTTGGGGGACAGGTTAACTATGGCTACACCTTC
NA	TRBV2	TRBD1	TRBJ1-3	CASIRQGGYTIYF	TGTGCCAGCATAAGACAGGGGGGGTACACCATATATTTT
NA	TRBV10-3	TRBD1	TRBJ1-5	CAISAGTGYQPQHF	TGTGCCATCAGTGCGGGGACAGGATATCAGCCCCAGCATTTT
NA	TRBV9	TRBD2	TRBJ2-1	CASSPPQATGTSGGASNNEQFF	TGTGCCAGCAGCCCCCCTCAAGCCACAGGGACTAGCGGGGGGGCCTCTAACAATGAGCAGTTCTTC
NA	TRBV6-1	TRBD1	TRBJ1-3	CASSGYGTGENSGNTIYF	TGTGCCAGCAGTGGATACGGTACAGGGGAAAACTCTGGAAACACCATATATTTT
NA	TRBV2	TRBD2	TRBJ2-5	CASSGRGWETQYF	TGTGCCAGCAGTGGGCGGGGGTGGGAGACCCAGTACTTC
NA	TRBV15	NA	TRBJ1-4	CATSREVRAFYGGEKLFF	TGTGCCACCAGCAGGGAAGTTCGTGCGTTCTATGGGGGGGAAAAACTGTTTTTT
NA	TRBV9	NA	TRBJ1-4	CASSVARNATNEKLFF	TGTGCCAGCAGCGTAGCGAGGAATGCAACTAATGAAAAACTGTTTTTT
NA	TRBV10-3	NA	TRBJ2-2	CAISEWGGADTGELFF	TGTGCCATCAGTGAGTGGGGGGGCGCGGACACCGGGGAGCTGTTTTTT
NA	TRBV5-1	NA	TRBJ2-3	CASSSLGTPGDTQYF	TGCGCCAGCAGCTCGCTCGGGACACCGGGGGATACGCAGTATTTT
NA	TRBV28	NA	TRBJ1-2	CASSFSGQYGYTF	TGTGCCAGCAGTTTTTCGGGACAATATGGCTACACCTTC
NA	TRBV7-9	TRBD1	TRBJ1-1	CASSPIGTGGGTEAFF	TGTGCCAGCAGCCCGATCGGGACAGGGGGAGGAACTGAAGCTTTCTTT
NA	TRBV10-1	TRBD2	TRBJ2-5	CASSATSGVWETQYF	TGCGCCAGCAGTGCAACTAGCGGGGTGTGGGAGACCCAGTACTTC
NA	TRBV5-1	TRBD1	TRBJ1-5	CASSLEPGGGDQPQHF	TGCGCCAGCAGCTTGGAGCCAGGGGGCGGCGACCAGCCCCAGCATTTT
NA	TRBV5-1	NA	TRBJ1-2	CASSPRDTTRSNYGYTF	TGCGCCAGCAGCCCACGGGACACCACCCGCAGTAACTATGGCTACACCTTC
NA	TRBV6-5	NA	TRBJ1-2	CASSYFRVGYGYTF	TGTGCCAGCAGTTACTTCAGGGTTGGCTATGGCTACACCTTC
NA	TRBV9	TRBD2	TRBJ2-3	CASAEPGVAGGTNTDHTQYF	TGTGCCAGCGCCGAACCGGGGGTAGCGGGGGGCACAAATACCGACCATACGCAGTATTTT
NA	TRBV6-1	TRBD1	TRBJ1-1	CASRQGDKVEAFF	TGTGCCAGTAGACAGGGGGATAAGGTTGAAGCTTTCTTT
NA	TRBV4-2	NA	TRBJ1-5	CASKYGSPGSNQPQHF	TGTGCCAGCAAATACGGCAGCCCCGGGAGCAATCAGCCCCAGCATTTT
once	TRBV5-1	TRBD1	TRBJ2-7	CASSFLAGQGAFYYEQYF	TGCGCCAGCAGCTTCCTCGCGGGACAGGGGGCCTTTTACTACGAGCAGTACTTC
few	TRBV27	NA	TRBJ1-2	CASSYQQGNYGYTF	TGTGCCAGCAGTTATCAACAGGGAAACTATGGCTACACCTTC
NA	TRBV6-1	NA	TRBJ1-4	CASSDRDEKLFF	TGTGCCAGCAGTGACAGGGATGAAAAACTGTTTTTT
NA	TRBV4-3	NA	TRBJ2-5	CASSQESGGKETQYF	TGCGCCAGCAGCCAAGAGTCGGGTGGAAAAGAGACCCAGTACTTC
NA	TRBV9	TRBD1	TRBJ1-1	CASSVVGRGMGEAFF	TGTGCCAGCAGCGTAGTGGGCAGGGGGATGGGTGAAGCTTTCTTT
NA	TRBV28	NA	TRBJ1-2	CASSLSAGYGYTF	TGTGCCAGCAGTTTGTCGGCAGGCTATGGCTACACCTTC
NA	TRBV27	TRBD1	TRBJ1-6	CASSLWPGGNSPLHF	TGTGCCAGCAGTTTATGGCCAGGGGGTAATTCACCCCTCCACTTT
NA	TRBV10-3	TRBD1	TRBJ1-1	CAISEGTGVNTEAFF	TGTGCCATCAGTGAGGGGACAGGGGTGAACACTGAAGCTTTCTTT
NA	TRBV9	NA	TRBJ1-1	CASSPWEGNTEAFF	TGTGCCAGCAGCCCCTGGGAGGGAAACACTGAAGCTTTCTTT
NA	TRBV5-6	NA	TRBJ2-5	CASSLTDLQETQYF	TGTGCCAGCAGCTTGACAGACCTACAAGAGACCCAGTACTTC
NA	TRBV11-3	TRBD2	TRBJ2-1	CASSLELAGGSYNEQFF	TGTGCCAGCAGCTTAGAATTAGCGGGGGGCTCCTACAATGAGCAGTTCTTC
NA	TRBV30	NA	TRBJ1-1	CAWSVGTLNTEAFF	TGTGCCTGGAGTGTAGGGACTCTGAACACTGAAGCTTTCTTT
NA	TRBV7-9	TRBD1	TRBJ2-1	CASSSPSGTGSYNEQFF	TGTGCCAGCAGCTCTCCTTCCGGGACAGGTTCCTACAATGAGCAGTTCTTC
NA	TRBV6-5	NA	TRBJ1-3	CASRTRRPDTIYF	TGTGCCAGCAGAACTCGGAGGCCGGACACCATATATTTT
NA	TRBV7-3	TRBD1	TRBJ2-1	CASSLVGDKGRDSDNEQFF	TGTGCCAGCAGCTTAGTCGGGGATAAGGGCAGGGACAGCGACAATGAGCAGTTCTTC
NA	TRBV11-2	TRBD1	TRBJ2-1	CASSPQRTGAYNEQFF	TGTGCCAGCAGCCCTCAAAGGACAGGGGCATACAATGAGCAGTTCTTC
NA	TRBV10-3	NA	TRBJ1-2	CAIRRDASWVSYGYTF	TGTGCCATCAGGCGGGACGCTTCTTGGGTATCCTATGGCTACACCTTC
NA	TRBV6-5	TRBD1	TRBJ1-5	CASSYIYRGYQPQHF	TGTGCCAGCAGTTATATTTACAGGGGGTATCAGCCCCAGCATTTT
NA	TRBV5-4	TRBD1	TRBJ2-5	CASSQQGGETQYF	TGTGCCAGCAGCCAACAGGGGGGAGAGACCCAGTACTTC
NA	TRBV6-5	TRBD2	TRBJ2-2	CASSYASGGSGELLF	TGTGCCAGCAGTTACGCTAGCGGGGGTTCCGGGGAGCTGCTTTTT
NA	TRBV13	TRBD1	TRBJ1-6	CASSKRQGAYNSPLHF	TGTGCCAGCAGCAAAAGACAGGGCGCCTATAATTCACCCCTCCACTTT